This TCR beta chain was identified during a study of blood T cells in healthy people across ages. Trimming shortened V by 7 bases and J by 3 bases, and 15 bases separated the two germline ends. Germline V lookup: CDR1 SQVTM, CDR2 ANQGSEA. CDR3 length: 14 residues. A few counts support this clonotype. A sample-barcoded 5' primer and a J-beta primer mix were used in a second PCR of roughly 7 to 12 cycles. A single record per CDR3 protein comes from TCRdb applying MiXCR to the 5' RACE reads. The profile shows 950,000 to 1,200,000 distinct CDR3 sequences, 35% to 40% of them singletons. Source material: blood. The sequence was obtained from a man between 18 and 29 years old in good health. This chain uses TRBV29-1 with TRBJ1-4; TRBD1 is a possible D gene (5 bases). As DNA, the CDR3 is TGCAGCGCCCTCGGGGCAGGGTCTAATGAAAAACTGTTTTTT. Encoded protein: CSALGAGSNEKLFF.